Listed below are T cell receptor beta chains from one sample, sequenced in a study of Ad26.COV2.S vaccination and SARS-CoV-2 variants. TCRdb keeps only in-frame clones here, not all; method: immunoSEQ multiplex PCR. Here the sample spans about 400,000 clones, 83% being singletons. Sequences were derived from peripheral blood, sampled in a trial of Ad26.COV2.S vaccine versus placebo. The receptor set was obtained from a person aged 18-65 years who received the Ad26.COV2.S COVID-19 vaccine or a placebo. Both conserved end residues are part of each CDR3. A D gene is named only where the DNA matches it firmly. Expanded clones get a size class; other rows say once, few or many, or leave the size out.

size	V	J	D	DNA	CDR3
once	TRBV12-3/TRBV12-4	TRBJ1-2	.	TGTGCCAGCAGTTCGACTAACTATGGCTACACCTTC	CASSSTNYGYTF
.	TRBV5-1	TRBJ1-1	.	TGCGCCAGCAGCACAACAGGGTCGGGCACTGAAGCTTTCTTT	CASSTTGSGTEAFF
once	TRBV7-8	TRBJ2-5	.	TGTGCCGCAAGGAAGGGAATCTCGGACCAAGAGACCCAGTACTTC	CAARKGISDQETQYF
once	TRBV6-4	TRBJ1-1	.	TGTGCCAGCAGAGATTTAGTTAGGGGCACTGAAGCTTTCTTT	CASRDLVRGTEAFF
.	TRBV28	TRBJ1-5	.	TGTGCCAGCCACTCCATGGGCGAAGTTTATCAGCCCCAGCATTTT	CASHSMGEVYQPQHF
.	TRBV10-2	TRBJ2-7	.	TGCGCCAGCAGTGAGCGCATCGAGCAGTACTTC	CASSERIEQYF
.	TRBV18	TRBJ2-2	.	TGTGCCAGCTCACCGCTTGGGCTGTCAGGGGCCGGGGAGCTGTTTTTT	CASSPLGLSGAGELFF
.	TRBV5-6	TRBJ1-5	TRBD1	TGTGCCAGCAGTTCCCTTAGGGACAGTCCAAATCAGCCCCAGCATTTT	CASSSLRDSPNQPQHF
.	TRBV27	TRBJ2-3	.	TGTGCCAGCAGTTCATCAACGTTAGCTAGCACAGATACGCAGTATTTT	CASSSSTLASTDTQYF
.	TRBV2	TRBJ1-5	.	TGTGCCAGCACGGGGGGGAGCAATCAGCCCCAGCATTTT	CASTGGSNQPQHF
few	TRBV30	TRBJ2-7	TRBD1	TGTGCCTGGAGTAGTTGGGGGACAGGGGACGAGCAGTACTTC	CAWSSWGTGDEQYF
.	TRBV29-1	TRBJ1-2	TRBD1	TGCAGCGCGTTGACAGGGGTCAACTATGGCTACACCTTC	CSALTGVNYGYTF
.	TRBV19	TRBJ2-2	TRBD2	TGTGCCAGTAGTATTTCCCTAGCGGACTACACCGGGGAGCTGTTTTTT	CASSISLADYTGELFF
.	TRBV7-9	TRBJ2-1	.	TGTGCCAGCAGCCCAAGGGAGAGGGCCCAGTTCTTC	CASSPRERAQFF
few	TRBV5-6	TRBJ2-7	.	TGTGCCAGCAGCTTGGGGACAGTCTCCTACGAGCAGTACTTC	CASSLGTVSYEQYF
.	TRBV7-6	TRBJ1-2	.	TGTGCCAGCAGCGACGGGCCCAGAGGAGGTGGCTACACCTTC	CASSDGPRGGGYTF
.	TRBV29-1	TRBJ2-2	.	TGCAGCGCCCGGGCGTCGGAGGAGCTGTTTTTT	CSARASEELFF
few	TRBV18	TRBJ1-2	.	TGTGCCAGCTCACCCTCGACAGCGGGCTATGGCTACACCTTC	CASSPSTAGYGYTF
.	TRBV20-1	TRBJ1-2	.	TGCAGTGCTAGATTCGGCTATGGCTACACCTTC	CSARFGYGYTF
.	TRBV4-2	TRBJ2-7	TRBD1	TGTGCCAGCTCCCTCAGGGGCCGACAGGGGGGAAACGAGCAGTACTTC	CASSLRGRQGGNEQYF
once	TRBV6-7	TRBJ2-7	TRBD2	TGTGCCAGCAGGGGTAGCGGGAGACGGGGGAGCTCCTACGAGCAGTACTTC	CASRGSGRRGSSYEQYF
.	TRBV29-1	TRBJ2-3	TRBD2	TGCAGCGTTGGGGGGACTAGCGACACAGATACGCAGTATTTT	CSVGGTSDTDTQYF
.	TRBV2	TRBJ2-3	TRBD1	TGTGCCAGCACTCCCGGGACAGGGGGGGATACGCAGTATTTT	CASTPGTGGDTQYF
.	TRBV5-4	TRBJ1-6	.	TGTGCCAGCAGCTTGAGTACCCCACTGACGACACCCCTCCACTTT	CASSLSTPLTTPLHF
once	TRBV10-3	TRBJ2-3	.	TGTGCCATCAGGTCCTCGACAGGGAGGACAGATACGCAGTATTTT	CAIRSSTGRTDTQYF
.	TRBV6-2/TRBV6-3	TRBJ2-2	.	TGTGCCAGCAGCAGTACCGGGGAGCTGTTTTTT	CASSSTGELFF
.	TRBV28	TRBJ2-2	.	TGTGCCAGCATTCATACAGGGACCGGGGAGCTGTTTTTT	CASIHTGTGELFF
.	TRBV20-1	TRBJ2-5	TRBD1	TGCAGTGCTAGTGACGGGACAGGGGCGTACCAAGAGACCCAGTACTTC	CSASDGTGAYQETQYF
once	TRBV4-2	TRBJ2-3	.	TGTGCCAGCAGCTCACTTCGGAGGGATACGCAGTATTTT	CASSSLRRDTQYF
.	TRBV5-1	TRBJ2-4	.	TGCGCCAGCAGCTGGATTAAAAACATTCAGTACTTC	CASSWIKNIQYF
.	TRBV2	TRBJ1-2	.	TGTGCCAGCAAGGGGCGGGGAAATTATGGCTACACCTTC	CASKGRGNYGYTF
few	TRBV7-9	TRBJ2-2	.	TGTGCCAGCAGCCCTGGGCCGACAGCGAACACCGGGGAGCTGTTTTTT	CASSPGPTANTGELFF
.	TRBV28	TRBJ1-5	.	TGTGCCAGCATGGGCAATCAGCCCCAGCATTTT	CASMGNQPQHF
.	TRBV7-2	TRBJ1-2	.	TGTGCCAGCAGCTTAAGGTCAGGTTGGAAGTATGGCTACACCTTC	CASSLRSGWKYGYTF
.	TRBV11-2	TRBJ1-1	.	TGTGCCAGCAGCTTAGTACGCAGGAACACTGAAGCTTTCTTT	CASSLVRRNTEAFF
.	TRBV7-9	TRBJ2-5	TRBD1	TGTGCCAGCAGCTTGAGAACAGGGGGCACGGAGACCCAGTACTTC	CASSLRTGGTETQYF
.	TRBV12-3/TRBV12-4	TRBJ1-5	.	TGTGCCAGCAGTTTACTGAGCAATCAGCCCCAGCATTTT	CASSLLSNQPQHF
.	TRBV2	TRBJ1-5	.	TGTGCCAGCAGCCGAACAGGGAGCAATCAGCCCCAGCATTTT	CASSRTGSNQPQHF
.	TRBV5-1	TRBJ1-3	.	TGCGCCAGCAGCTTCCAAGCCTCTGGAAACACCATATATTTT	CASSFQASGNTIYF
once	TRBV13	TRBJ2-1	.	TGTGCCAGCAGTCTCGGGGCAAGGGGGGATGAGCAGTTCTTC	CASSLGARGDEQFF
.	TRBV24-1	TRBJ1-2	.	TGTGCCACCAGTGATCCGACAGGCGGTGGCTATGGCTACACCTTC	CATSDPTGGGYGYTF
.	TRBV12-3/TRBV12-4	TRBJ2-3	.	TGTGCCAGTCGGTCTAGGGGGACGCAGTATTTT	CASRSRGTQYF
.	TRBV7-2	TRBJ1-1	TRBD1	TGTGCCAGCAGCCCGGACAGGGGAGACACTGAAGCTTTCTTT	CASSPDRGDTEAFF
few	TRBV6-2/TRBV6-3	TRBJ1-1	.	TGTGCCAGCAGTAAGTACACTGAAGCTTTCTTT	CASSKYTEAFF
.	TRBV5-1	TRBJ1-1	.	TGCGCCAGCAGGGGGTGGGAGAACACTGAAGCTTTCTTT	CASRGWENTEAFF
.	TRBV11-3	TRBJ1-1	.	TGTGCCAGCAGTTCAGGTGGGGCCGCTGAAGCTTTCTTT	CASSSGGAAEAFF
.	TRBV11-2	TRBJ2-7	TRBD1	TGTGCCAGCAGCTTGGGACAGACCTACGAGCAGTACTTC	CASSLGQTYEQYF
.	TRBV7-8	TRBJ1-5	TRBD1	TGTGCCAGCAGCGCGGACAGGGACAATCAGCCCCAGCATTTT	CASSADRDNQPQHF
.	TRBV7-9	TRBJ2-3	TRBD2	TGTGCCAGCAGCCTAGGGACTAGCGGTGATACGCAGTATTTT	CASSLGTSGDTQYF
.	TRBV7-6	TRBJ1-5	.	TGTGCCAGCAGCCTCAGCGGAGGAGGCAATCAGCCCCAGCATTTT	CASSLSGGGNQPQHF
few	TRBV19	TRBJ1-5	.	TGTGCCAGTAGTATAGGGAAGCAGGGCGGGCAGCCCCAGCATTTT	CASSIGKQGGQPQHF
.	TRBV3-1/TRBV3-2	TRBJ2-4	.	TGTGCCAGCAGCCGCCTCGGGGGCGAAGCCAAAAACATTCAGTACTTC	CASSRLGGEAKNIQYF
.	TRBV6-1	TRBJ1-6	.	TGTGCCAGCAGTGAAGGGGGAGGGAGGAGTTCACCCCTCCACTTT	CASSEGGGRSSPLHF